Listed below are T cell receptor beta chains from one sample, sequenced in a study of regulatory T cells in long-lasting Graves disease. In TCRdb, the multiplex PCR reads were re-called with MiXCR into one record per CDR3 protein. The sample carries about 220,000 distinct CDR3 sequences, around 17% recorded once. This specimen was peripheral blood mononuclear cells (PBMCs), taken at new diagnosis, from a patient treated with antithyroid drugs. The receptors shown here come from a female donor with Graves disease. Each CDR3 is given with its conserved first and last residue. Each record gives: D gene, clone size, V gene, J gene, CDR3 protein, CDR3 DNA. A D gene is named only where the DNA matches it firmly. Rows give clone size only sometimes, using once, few, many, or a class for an expanded clone.

TRBD2	NA	TRBV6-1	TRBJ2-2	CASKGLAGEGTGELFF	TGTGCCAGCAAAGGCCTAGCGGGAGAGGGCACCGGGGAGCTGTTTTTT
TRBD1	few	TRBV5-1	TRBJ1-2	CASSPGTGMDGYTF	TGCGCCAGCAGCCCCGGGACAGGGATGGACGGCTACACCTTC
TRBD2	many	TRBV20-1	TRBJ2-5	CSAISGTRHTETQYF	TGCAGTGCCATCTCCGGGACTAGGCATACAGAGACCCAGTACTTC
TRBD2	once	TRBV11-2	TRBJ2-3	CASRLIAGATDTQYF	TGTGCCAGCAGGCTTATAGCGGGAGCGACAGATACGCAGTATTTT
TRBD2	many	TRBV9	TRBJ2-1	CASSQGLAGALYNEQFF	TGTGCCAGCAGCCAAGGACTAGCGGGAGCCCTCTACAATGAGCAGTTCTTC
NA	many	TRBV10-3	TRBJ1-5	CAISDGGAMNQPQHF	TGTGCCATCAGTGATGGGGGGGCCATGAATCAGCCCCAGCATTTT
NA	few	TRBV7-2	TRBJ2-7	CASSFPTYEQYF	TGTGCCAGCAGCTTCCCTACCTACGAGCAGTACTTC
TRBD2	many	TRBV13	TRBJ2-7	CASSHGTSGTYEQYF	TGTGCCAGCAGCCACGGGACTAGCGGTACCTACGAGCAGTACTTC
TRBD1	many	TRBV30	TRBJ2-2	CAWSGVTGGYTGELFF	TGTGCCTGGAGCGGAGTGACAGGGGGCTACACCGGGGAGCTGTTTTTT
NA	many	TRBV30	TRBJ1-5	CAWSVSGPYSNQPQHF	TGTGCCTGGAGTGTGTCGGGGCCCTATAGCAATCAGCCCCAGCATTTT